This T cell receptor (beta chain) was identified in a study of blood T cell repertoires in COVID-19. Background on the study: Samples of COVID-19 (acute and convalescent) were obtained from the United States, Italy and Spain. T cells, B-cell-depleted T cells, or PBMCs provided the cDNA or gDNA that served as material.

Per the authors' pipeline: For nucleated cells, counts were estimated from reference gene primer amplification. The table came from immunoSEQ multiplex PCR; TCRdb's copy has only in-frame clones and leaves some out. The V and J calls and clone size are taken from that table; D and trimming were inferred from the DNA. The sample shows approximately 180,000 clones, roughly 91% of them seen only once. The length of the CDR3 is 15 residues. CDR1 and CDR2 (germline): SEHNR, FQNEAQ (reference sequence). V lost 5 bases and J lost 2; bases outside the gene matches: 3. The sequencing sample was made of peripheral blood. The source of this sequence is a human donor in a cohort sampled during active COVID-19. This chain uses TRBV7-9 with TRBJ2-2, with 9 bases identical to TRBD1. The CDR3 spells CASSPDRGNTGELFF. The DNA for the CDR3 is TGTGCCAGCAGCCCGGACAGGGGCAACACCGGGGAGCTGTTTTTT.